This TCR beta chain is drawn from a study of cytomegalovirus exposure and HLA in healthy donors. Study-wide results and limits: It was reported that the classifier diagnosed cytomegalovirus status with high specificity and sensitivity in both the original and validation cohorts. In vitro confirmation showed three CMV-associated chains to be CMV antigen specific.

CDR3 length equals 14 residues. V lost 0 bases, J lost 2 bases, and 7 bases lay in between. Germline V lookup: CDR1 LGHNA, CDR2 YNFKEQ. Profiled with immunoSEQ multiplex PCR; TCRdb holds only in-frame clones, not every one. In the table there are 120,000 or so clones, 85% to 90% of which are singletons. Note on this clone: The antigen remains undetermined.

The sample consisted of PBMCs. The V gene is TRBV4-2, the J gene TRBJ2-5; possibly TRBD2 for D (6 bases). The TCR comes from a woman between 18 and 29 years old in good health and CMV-seronegative. The CDR3 here is CASSQDRGQETQYF. The DNA for the CDR3 is TGTGCCAGCAGCCAAGATCGGGGGCAAGAGACCCAGTACTTC.